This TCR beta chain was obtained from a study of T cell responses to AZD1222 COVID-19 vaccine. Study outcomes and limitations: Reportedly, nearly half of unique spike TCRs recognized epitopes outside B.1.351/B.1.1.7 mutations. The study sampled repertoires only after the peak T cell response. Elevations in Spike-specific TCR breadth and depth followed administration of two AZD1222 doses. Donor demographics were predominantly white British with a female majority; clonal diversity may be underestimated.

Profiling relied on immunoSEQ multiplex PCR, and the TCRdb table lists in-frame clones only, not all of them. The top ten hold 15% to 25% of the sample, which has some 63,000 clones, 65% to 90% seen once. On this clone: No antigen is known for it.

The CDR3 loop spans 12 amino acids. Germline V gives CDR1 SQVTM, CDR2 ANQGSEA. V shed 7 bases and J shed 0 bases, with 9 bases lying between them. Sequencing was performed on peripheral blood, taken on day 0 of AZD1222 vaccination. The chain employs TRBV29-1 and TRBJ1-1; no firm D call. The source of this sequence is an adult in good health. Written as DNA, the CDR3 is TGCAGCGGACGCAGGCTGAACACTGAAGCTTTCTTT. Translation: CSGRRLNTEAFF.